Presented here are 17 T cell receptor beta chains from one specimen sequenced in a study of T cell repertoires in cytomegalovirus infection. A single record per CDR3 protein comes from TCRdb applying MiXCR to the reads. The sample has some 100,000 distinct CDR3 sequences, 20% to 30% seen once. Sequenced material: CD8+ T cells from PBMCs. These receptors were obtained from a human donor in good health (CMV status not recorded). Some clones in this sample may be carry-over from other donors' samples.

The table lists this clonotype with many counts. The J gene is TRBJ2-7, the V gene TRBV20-1; 7 nucleotides line up with TRBD2. Germline V lookup: CDR1 DFQATT, CDR2 SNEGSKA (reference sequence). Unmatched junction bases numbered 0, after V lost 1 base and J lost 3 bases. The CDR3 has 12 amino acids. The CDR3: CSARASGYEQYF. CDR3 DNA: TGCAGTGCTAGAGCTAGCGGCTACGAGCAGTACTTC.

The rearrangement uses TRBV2 and TRBJ1-5, with D possibly matching TRBD1 (6 bases). Germline V gene sequence: CDR1 SNHLY, CDR2 FYNNEI. The CDR3 has 16 amino acids. With 2 bases removed from V and 0 bases from J, the gap between germline ends came to 11 bases. The CDR3 nucleotides read TGTGCCAGCAGTGAACGAACAGGGTATAGCAATCAGCCCCAGCATTTT. It translates to CASSERTGYSNQPQHF.

This chain joins TRBV3-1 and TRBJ2-7; D is possibly TRBD2 (5 bases). In germline, CDR1 is LGHDT, CDR2 YNNKEL (reference sequence). This CDR3 region has 11 residues. V shed 4 bases and J shed 11 bases, with 12 bases lying between them. CDR3 in amino acids: CASSPTDGKYF. The CDR3 DNA follows: TGTGCCAGCAGCCCTACCGACGGGAAGTACTTC.

In its sample, this clonotype was seen once. The chain couples TRBV12-3 or TRBV12-4 to TRBJ2-1; 8 bases align to TRBD2. The CDR3 extends over 15 amino acids. Unmatched junction bases numbered 9, after V lost 3 bases and J lost 8 bases. The CDR3 DNA is TGTGCCAGCAGTTTCCCCGGGAGGGCTGGGTATGAGCAGTTCTTC. Amino acids: CASSFPGRAGYEQFF.

This clonotype showed up many times. This chain joins TRBV5-6 and TRBJ2-7, with a possible D match to TRBD1 (6 bases). The CDR3 extends over 14 amino acids. Germline assignment: CDR1 SGHDT and CDR2 YYEEEE. V shed 4 bases and J shed 5 bases, with 16 bases lying between them. The CDR3 DNA reads as TGTGCCAGCAGCCTCCGGGACAACCTCCACGAGCAGTACTTC. Its protein is CASSLRDNLHEQYF. Looking up the rest from reference TRBV5-6 and TRBJ2-7 gives the full variable domain: DAGVTQSPTHLIKTRGQQVTLRCSPKSGHDTVSWYQQALGQGPQFIFQYYEEEERQRGNFPDRFSGHQFPNYSSELNVNALLLGDSALYLCASSLRDNLHEQYFGPGTRLTVT.

The table lists this clonotype with a few counts. The chain joins TRBV28 to TRBJ2-2; TRBD1 is a possible D gene (7 bases). The CDR3 length is 15 residues. CDR1 and CDR2 (germline): MDHEN, SYDVKM. V was pared by 3 bases and J by 5 bases, with 13 bases between. CDR3: CASSFWQGGTGELFF. CDR3 sequence (DNA): TGTGCCAGCAGTTTTTGGCAGGGGGGTACCGGGGAGCTGTTTTTT.

As regards this clonotype: The CDR3 ends on some other residue instead of the conserved phenylalanine or tryptophan, so this is likely a read error. The rearrangement uses TRBV7-2 and TRBJ1-6; unclear D gene. The CDR3 totals 15 residues. CDR1 and CDR2 from the germline V gene are SGHTA and FQGNSA. For the CDR3, the DNA is TGTGCCACCAGCTTACTGACAAGCAATAATTCACCCCTCCACGTT. Translating it yields CATSLLTSNNSPLHV.

On this clonotype itself: The conserved phenylalanine or tryptophan normally closing the CDR3 is absent here, so this likely arose from a read error. The J gene is TRBJ1-1, the V gene TRBV30, with 7 bases lining up with TRBD1. This CDR3 is built from 13 residues. V shed 0 bases and J 8 bases; nucleotides not matched to a gene: 6. The germline gives CDR1 GTSNPN, CDR2 SVGIG (reference sequence). The chain's CDR3 is CAWSVGGQLEAFL. CDR3 coding DNA: TGTGCCTGGAGTGTAGGGGGCCAATTGGAAGCTTTCTTG.

This clonotype came up many times. This chain links TRBV7-2 with TRBJ2-2; D tentatively reads TRBD1 or TRBD2 (7 bases each). Between the trimmed V and J ends, which lost 0 bases and 4 bases, there was a span of 21 bases. This CDR3 has 19 residues. The germline gives CDR1 SGHTA, CDR2 FQGNSA. The CDR3 DNA is TGTGCCAGCAGCTTAGCAGGGACAGCACTAGCGCGTGGCACCGGGGAGCTGTTTTTT. Amino acids: CASSLAGTALARGTGELFF. Combining the CDR3 with reference TRBV7-2 and TRBJ2-2 gives the whole variable domain GAGVSQSPSNKVTEKGKDVELRCDPISGHTALYWYRQSLGQGLEFLIYFQGNSAPDKSGLPSDRFSAERTGGSVSTLTIQRTQQEDSAVYLCASSLAGTALARGTGELFFGEGSRLTVL.

This clonotype occurred many times. The chain recombines TRBV7-9 with TRBJ1-2; 9 bases align to TRBD1. The CDR3 loop spans 16 amino acids. V lost 1 base to trimming and J lost 6 bases; unmatched junction nucleotides: 9. Germline V gives CDR1 SEHNR, CDR2 FQNEAQ (reference sequence). The chain's CDR3 is CASSLGWGQGIHGYTF. The CDR3 DNA follows: TGTGCCAGCAGCTTAGGATGGGGACAGGGTATCCATGGCTACACCTTC.

The chain couples TRBV10-3 to TRBJ2-5; unclear D gene. CDR1 and CDR2 from the germline V gene are ENHRY and SYGVKD. Trimming pared 0 bases from V and 2 bases from J, leaving 7 bases between. There are 14 residues in the CDR3. CDR3 loop: CAISESASQETQYF. The CDR3 DNA reads TGTGCCATCAGTGAGTCGGCCAGTCAAGAGACCCAGTACTTC.

This clonotype was seen a handful of times. The V gene is TRBV5-1, the J gene TRBJ1-1, with TRBD1 as a possible D gene (6 bases). Germline loops: CDR1 SGHRS, CDR2 YFSETQ. CDR3 length equals 15 residues. Trimming stripped 0 bases from V and 0 bases from J, with 9 bases between. The CDR3 spells CASSLVWGLNTEAFF. CDR3 coding DNA: TGCGCCAGCAGCTTGGTCTGGGGGCTGAACACTGAAGCTTTCTTT.

The chain joins TRBV11-1 to TRBJ2-3; perhaps TRBD1 as D (6 bases). This CDR3 region has 16 residues. Between the trimmed V and J ends, which lost 5 bases and 11 bases, there was a span of 26 bases. Germline V gives CDR1 SGHAT, CDR2 FQDESV (reference sequence). The CDR3 DNA is TGTGCCAGCAGCCTAGGACGGCCGGGACACGCCGTGGGGCAGTATTTT. As protein: CASSLGRPGHAVGQYF.

In its sample, this clonotype was seen many times. The chain is built from TRBV20-1 and TRBJ2-7; 10 nucleotides agree with TRBD2. This CDR3 contains 13 residues. With V trimmed by 5 bases and J by 3 bases, 4 bases remained unmatched. Germline CDR1 is DFQATT and CDR2 is SNEGSKA (reference sequence). CDR3 nucleotides: TGCAGTGCTGGCGGGACTAGCGACTACGAGCAGTACTTC. Its translation: CSAGGTSDYEQYF.

In this sample, this clonotype turned up a few times. As DNA, the CDR3 is TGTGCCAGCAGTCCGAAACCTCCTAAAGCGACGAGCGGTTTCTTC. Translation: CASSPKPPKATSGFF. The V and J genes are TRBV6-2 or TRBV6-3 and TRBJ2-1; D possibly corresponds to TRBD2 (5 bases). Deletions cut 5 bases from V and 16 bases from J, with 27 bases between. There are 15 residues in the CDR3. Looked up from germline, CDR1 is MNHEY and CDR2 is SVGEGT.

This clonotype was seen a few times. The chain uses TRBV4-3 and TRBJ2-7; 9 bases are shared with TRBD1. The junction had 6 bases not matched to a gene; V was cut back by 5 bases and J by 4 bases. The CDR3 contains 14 residues. Germline V gene lookup returns CDR1 LGHNA and CDR2 YSLEER. The CDR3 DNA reads as TGCGCCAGCAGCACTGGACAGGGGCAGTACGAGCAGTACTTC. Translating it yields CASSTGQGQYEQYF.

This clonotype has a count of ten or more. The gene calls are TRBV7-6 and TRBJ2-7; 10 positions agree with TRBD1. This CDR3 region has 15 residues. Germline V gene data show CDR1 as SGHVS and CDR2 as FNYEAQ. J lost 5 bases, V lost 5 bases, and 9 bases had no gene match. CDR3 loop: CASSLSGTGEDEQYF. The CDR3 coding sequence is TGTGCCAGCAGCCTATCCGGGACAGGGGAGGACGAGCAGTACTTC. Complete variable domain (other parts from reference TRBV7-6 and TRBJ2-7): GAGVSQSPRYKVTKRGQDVALRCDPISGHVSLYWYRQALGQGPEFLTYFNYEAQQDKSGLPNDRFSAERPEGSISTLTIQRTEQRDSAMYRCASSLSGTGEDEQYFGPGTRLTVT.